The present entry profiles one T cell receptor beta chain with its context. What it recognizes is unknown. The entry originates in a study of OX40 agonist ivuxolimab in advanced cancers. Study outcomes and limitations: Still undetermined is the antigen specificity of the expanded peripheral T cells. Certain nonresponding patients likewise had low normalized T-cell clonal expansion.

Germline CDR1 GTSNPN, CDR2 SVGIG (reference sequence). The CDR3 extends over 14 amino acids. After removal of 5 bases from V and 3 bases from J, the junction contained 6 bases not matched to a gene. Only in-frame clones appear in the TCRdb table, and some are missing; sequencing was by immunoSEQ multiplex PCR. The table shows roughly 64,000 clones, with around 80% occurring only once. This TCR was sampled from an adult with an advanced solid tumor such as melanoma, head and neck, liver or kidney cancer. The rearrangement joins TRBV30 to TRBJ1-4; TRBD1 aligns across 7 bases. The source material was CD4+ or CD8+ T cells sorted from blood, sampled in a trial of the OX40 agonist ivuxolimab. Here the CDR3 DNA reads TGTGCCTGGTCTACAGGGGCGCCTAATGAAAAACTGTTTTTT. It specifies CAWSTGAPNEKLFF.